This TCR beta chain was sequenced in a study of Ad26.COV2.S vaccination and SARS-CoV-2 variants. The wider study: Into the muscle, Ad26.COV2.S was dosed once or twice, 56 days apart. Study-level findings and limits: Total T cell responses were possibly underestimated by TCR breadth and depth analyses.

Regarding treatment: about 20 received Ad26.COV2.S at low or high dose, single or two shots; 5 received placebo; per-sample allocation not given. Day 63 following the first vaccine or placebo injection was when the samples were taken. Libraries were prepared by immunoSEQ multiplex PCR; TCRdb keeps only in-frame clonotypes and omits some of them. The table records approximately 300,000 clones, more than 70% of them present only once. V dropped 5 bases and J dropped 0 bases, with 12 bases sitting between them. This CDR3 has 15 residues. From germline, CDR1 is SGHTA and CDR2 FQGTGA. Of note for this clone: Its antigen is not identified.

This receptor was identified in a person between 18 and 65 years old who received the Ad26.COV2.S COVID-19 vaccine or a placebo. The sequenced sample was peripheral blood, obtained in a trial of Ad26.COV2.S vaccine versus placebo. The genes are TRBV7-3 and TRBJ2-3; no clear D gene. CDR3 sequence: CASSIIGQSTDTQYF. Written as DNA, the CDR3 is TGTGCCAGCAGCATAATTGGGCAGAGCACAGATACGCAGTATTTT.